The clone carrying this T cell receptor beta chain was counted ten times or more. Via MiXCR, TCRdb re-called the 5' RACE reads, giving one row per CDR3 protein. In the table there are around 150,000 distinct CDR3 sequences, 6% to 8% of which are singletons. This specimen comes from a study of CD8 T cells in ankylosing spondylitis. V was clipped by 2 bases and J by 5 bases; unmatched bases: 8. This CDR3 comprises 15 residues. Germline V gives CDR1 SEHNR, CDR2 FQNEAQ (reference sequence). This TCR came from a female donor with ankylosing spondylitis or in good health (not recorded which). This chain uses TRBV7-9 with TRBJ1-1; 7 positions agree with TRBD1. The sequenced sample was blood, either unsorted or a sorted T cell fraction (not recorded which). The CDR3 nucleotides read TGTGCCAGCAGCTTAAGAACAGGGGTTTGGACTGAAGCTTTCTTT. This encodes CASSLRTGVWTEAFF. The variable domain in full, with the rest retrieved from reference TRBV7-9 and TRBJ1-1, is DTGVSQNPRHKITKRGQNVTFRCDPISEHNRLYWYRQTLGQGPEFLTYFQNEAQLEKSRLLSDRFSAERPKGSFSTLEIQRTEQGDSAMYLCASSLRTGVWTEAFFGQGTRLTVV.